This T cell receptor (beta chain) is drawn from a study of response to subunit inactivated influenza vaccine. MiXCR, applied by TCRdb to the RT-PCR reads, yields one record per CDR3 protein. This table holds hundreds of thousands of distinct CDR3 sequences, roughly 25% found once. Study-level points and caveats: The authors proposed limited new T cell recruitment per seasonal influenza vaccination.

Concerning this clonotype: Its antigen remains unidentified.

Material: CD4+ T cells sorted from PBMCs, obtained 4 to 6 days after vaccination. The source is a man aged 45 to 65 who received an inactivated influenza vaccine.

The CDR3 DNA is TGTGCCAGCAGCTTTAAGGAACCGGGACAACTGCAGTTCTTC. It yields the protein CASSFKEPGQLQFF. The V call is TRBV7-9, the J call TRBJ2-1; D may be TRBD1 (6 bases). CDR1 SEHNR and CDR2 FQNEAQ come from the germline V gene (reference sequence). V gave up 3 bases and J gave up 12 bases, with 18 bases separating them. The CDR3 sequence is 14 residues long.